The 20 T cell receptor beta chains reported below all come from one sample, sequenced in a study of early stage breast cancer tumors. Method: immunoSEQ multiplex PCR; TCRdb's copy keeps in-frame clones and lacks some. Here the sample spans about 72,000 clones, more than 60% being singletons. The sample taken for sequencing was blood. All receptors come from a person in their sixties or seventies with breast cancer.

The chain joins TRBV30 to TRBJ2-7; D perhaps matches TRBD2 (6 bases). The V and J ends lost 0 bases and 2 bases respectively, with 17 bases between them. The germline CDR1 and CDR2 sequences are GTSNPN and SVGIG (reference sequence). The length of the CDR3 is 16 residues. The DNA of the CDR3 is TGTGCCTGGAGTGTTGGTCTACGGGAGCGCACCTACGAGCAGTACTTC. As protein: CAWSVGLRERTYEQYF. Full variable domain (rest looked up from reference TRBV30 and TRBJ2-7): SQTIHQWPATLVQPVGSPLSLECTVEGTSNPNLYWYRQAAGRGLQLLFYSVGIGQISSEVPQNLSASRPQDRQFILSSKKLLLSDSGFYLCAWSVGLRERTYEQYFGPGTRLTVT.

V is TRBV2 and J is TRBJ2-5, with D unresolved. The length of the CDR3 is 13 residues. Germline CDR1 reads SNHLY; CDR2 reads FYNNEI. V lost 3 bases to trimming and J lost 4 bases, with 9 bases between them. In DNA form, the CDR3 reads TGTGCCAGCAGTGATGGCCAGGCAGAGACCCAGTACTTC. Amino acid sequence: CASSDGQAETQYF. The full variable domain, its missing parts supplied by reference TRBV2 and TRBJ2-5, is EPEVTQTPSHQVTQMGQEVILRCVPISNHLYFYWYRQILGQKVEFLVSFYNNEISEKSEIFDDQFSVERPDGSNFTLKIRSTKLEDSAMYFCASSDGQAETQYFGPGTRLLVL.

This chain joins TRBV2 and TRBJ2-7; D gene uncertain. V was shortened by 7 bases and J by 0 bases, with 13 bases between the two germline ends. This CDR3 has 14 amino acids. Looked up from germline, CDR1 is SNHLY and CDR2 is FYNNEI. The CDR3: CASIRIDPSYEQYF. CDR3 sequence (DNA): TGTGCCAGCATACGTATTGACCCCTCCTACGAGCAGTACTTC.

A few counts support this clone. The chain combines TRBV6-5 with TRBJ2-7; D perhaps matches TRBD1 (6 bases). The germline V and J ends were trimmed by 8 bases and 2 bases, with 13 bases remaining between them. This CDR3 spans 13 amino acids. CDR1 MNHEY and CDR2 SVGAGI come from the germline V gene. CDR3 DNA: TGTGCCAGCTCCCGAGGGGGAACCTACGAGCAGTACTTC. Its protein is CASSRGGTYEQYF.

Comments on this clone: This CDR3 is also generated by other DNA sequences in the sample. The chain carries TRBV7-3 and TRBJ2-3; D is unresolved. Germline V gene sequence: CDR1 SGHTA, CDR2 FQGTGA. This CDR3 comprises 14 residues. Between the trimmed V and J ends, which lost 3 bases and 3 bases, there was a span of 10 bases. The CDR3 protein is CASSLERATDTQYF. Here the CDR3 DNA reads TGTGCCAGCAGCTTGGAAAGGGCAACAGATACGCAGTATTTT.

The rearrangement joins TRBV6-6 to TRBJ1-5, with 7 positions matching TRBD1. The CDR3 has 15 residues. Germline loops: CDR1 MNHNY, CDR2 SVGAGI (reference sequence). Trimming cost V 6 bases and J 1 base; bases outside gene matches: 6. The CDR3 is CASRKGQASNQPQHF. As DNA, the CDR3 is TGTGCCAGCAGAAAAGGACAGGCCAGCAATCAGCCCCAGCATTTT.

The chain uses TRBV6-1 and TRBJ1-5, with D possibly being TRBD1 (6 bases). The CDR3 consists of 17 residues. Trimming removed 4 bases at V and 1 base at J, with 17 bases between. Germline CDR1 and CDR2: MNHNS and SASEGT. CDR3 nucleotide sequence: TGTGCCAGCAGTGCTACTTGGGGGGGCCGGAGCAATCAGCCCCAGCATTTT. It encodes CASSATWGGRSNQPQHF.

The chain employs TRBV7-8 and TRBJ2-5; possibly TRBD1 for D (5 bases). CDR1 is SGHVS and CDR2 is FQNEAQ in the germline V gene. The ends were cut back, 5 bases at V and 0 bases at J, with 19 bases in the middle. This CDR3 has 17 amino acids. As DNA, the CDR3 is TGTGCCAGCAGCCCTGCAGGACATATTGGGAACCAAGAGACCCAGTACTTC. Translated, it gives CASSPAGHIGNQETQYF.

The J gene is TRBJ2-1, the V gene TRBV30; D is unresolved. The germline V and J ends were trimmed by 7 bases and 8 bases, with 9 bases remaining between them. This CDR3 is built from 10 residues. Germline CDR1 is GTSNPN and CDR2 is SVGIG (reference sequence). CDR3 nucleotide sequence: TGTGCCTCAGCCGATTATGAGCAGTTCTTC. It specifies CASADYEQFF.

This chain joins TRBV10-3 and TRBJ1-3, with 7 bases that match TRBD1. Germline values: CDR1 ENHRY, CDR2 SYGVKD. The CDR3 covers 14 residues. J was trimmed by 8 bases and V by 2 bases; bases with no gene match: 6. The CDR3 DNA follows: TGTGCCATCAGTGAGAGGGACAGACGTGACACCATATATTTT. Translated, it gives CAISERDRRDTIYF.

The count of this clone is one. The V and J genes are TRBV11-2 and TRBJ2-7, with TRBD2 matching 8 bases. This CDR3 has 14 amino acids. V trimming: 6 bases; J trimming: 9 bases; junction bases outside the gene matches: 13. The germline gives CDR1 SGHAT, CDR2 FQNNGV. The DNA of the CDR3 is TGTGCCAGCAGTTTTAGCGGGACCGGCTCGAGGCAGTACTTC. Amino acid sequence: CASSFSGTGSRQYF. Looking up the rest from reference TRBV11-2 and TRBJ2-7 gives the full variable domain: EAGVAQSPRYKIIEKRQSVAFWCNPISGHATLYWYQQILGQGPKLLIQFQNNGVVDDSQLPKDRFSAERLKGVDSTLKIQPAKLEDSAVYLCASSFSGTGSRQYFGPGTRLTVT.

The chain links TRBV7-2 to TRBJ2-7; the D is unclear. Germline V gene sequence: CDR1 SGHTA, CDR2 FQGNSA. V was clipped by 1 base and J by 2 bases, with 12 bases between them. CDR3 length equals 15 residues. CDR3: CASSLGPDQTYEQYF. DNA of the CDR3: TGTGCCAGCAGCTTAGGGCCGGATCAGACCTACGAGCAGTACTTC.

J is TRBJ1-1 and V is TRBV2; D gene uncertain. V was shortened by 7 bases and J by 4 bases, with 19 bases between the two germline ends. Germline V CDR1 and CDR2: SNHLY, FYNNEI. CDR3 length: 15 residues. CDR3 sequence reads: CASTPRRQTLTEAFF. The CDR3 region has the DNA TGTGCCAGCACGCCTCGAAGGCAGACTCTCACTGAAGCTTTCTTT.

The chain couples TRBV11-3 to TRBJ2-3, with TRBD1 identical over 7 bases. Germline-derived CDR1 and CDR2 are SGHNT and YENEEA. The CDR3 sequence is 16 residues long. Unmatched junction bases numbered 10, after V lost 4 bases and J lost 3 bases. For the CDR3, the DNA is TGTGCCAGCAGCTCAGGTGAAGGGGGCGATACAGATACGCAGTATTTT. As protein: CASSSGEGGDTDTQYF. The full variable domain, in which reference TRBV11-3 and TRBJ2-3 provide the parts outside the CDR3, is EAGVVQSPRYKIIEKKQPVAFWCNPISGHNTLYWYLQNLGQGPELLIRYENEEAVDDSQLPKDRFSAERLKGVDSTLKIQPAELGDSAVYLCASSSGEGGDTDTQYFGPGTRLTVL.

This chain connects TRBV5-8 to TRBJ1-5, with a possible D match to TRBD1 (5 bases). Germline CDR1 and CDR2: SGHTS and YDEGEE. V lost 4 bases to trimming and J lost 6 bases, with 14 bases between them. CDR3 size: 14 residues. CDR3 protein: CASSPRGRAQPQHF. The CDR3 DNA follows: TGTGCCAGCAGCCCGAGGGGCAGGGCTCAGCCCCAGCATTTT.

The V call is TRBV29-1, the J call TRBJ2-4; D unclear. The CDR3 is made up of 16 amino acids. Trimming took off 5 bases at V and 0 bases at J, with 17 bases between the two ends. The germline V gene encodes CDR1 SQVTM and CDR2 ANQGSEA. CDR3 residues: CSVIPHAKVAKNIQYF. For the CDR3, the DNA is TGCAGCGTTATTCCCCATGCGAAGGTAGCCAAAAACATTCAGTACTTC.

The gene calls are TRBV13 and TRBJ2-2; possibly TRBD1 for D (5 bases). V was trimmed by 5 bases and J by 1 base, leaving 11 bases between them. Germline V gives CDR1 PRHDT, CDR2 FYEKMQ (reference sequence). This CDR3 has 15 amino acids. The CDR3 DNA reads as TGTGCCAGCAGCATGAGGACACAGAACACCGGGGAGCTGTTTTTT. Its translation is CASSMRTQNTGELFF.

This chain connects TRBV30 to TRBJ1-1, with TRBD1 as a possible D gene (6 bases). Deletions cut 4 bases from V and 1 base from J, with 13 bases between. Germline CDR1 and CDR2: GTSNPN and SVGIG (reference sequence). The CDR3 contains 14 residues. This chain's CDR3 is CAWNFPGQNTEAFF. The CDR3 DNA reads TGTGCCTGGAATTTTCCGGGACAGAACACTGAAGCTTTCTTT.

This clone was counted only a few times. The CDR3 nucleotides read TGCGCCAGCAGCCAGGGGAGTTCGGACTGGGGTGAAAAACTGTTTTTT. Protein: CASSQGSSDWGEKLFF. The chain links TRBV4-1 to TRBJ1-4; D is unclear. V lost 3 bases and J lost 7, with 18 bases in between. CDR3 length equals 16 residues. CDR1 MGHRA and CDR2 YSYEKL come from the germline V gene.

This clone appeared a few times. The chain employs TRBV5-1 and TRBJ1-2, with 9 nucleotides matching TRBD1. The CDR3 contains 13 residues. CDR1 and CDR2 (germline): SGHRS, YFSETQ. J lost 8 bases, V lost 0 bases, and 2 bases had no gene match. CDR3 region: CASSLVGQGGYTF. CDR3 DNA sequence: TGCGCCAGCAGCTTGGTGGGACAGGGAGGCTACACCTTC.